This TCR beta chain is from a study of cytotoxic CD8 clonotypes in ibrutinib-treated CLL. On the study more broadly: Patient counts were ten to eleven relapsed/refractory, over 14 treatment-naive and fewer than 18 IGHV unmutated.

As regards this clone: What it recognizes is unknown.

CDR1 is SGHTA, CDR2 FQGTGA, per germline. This CDR3 region has 14 residues. With 4 bases clipped from V and 6 bases from J, the junction kept 4 bases outside the gene matches. The table came from immunoSEQ multiplex PCR; TCRdb's copy has only in-frame clones and leaves some out. This repertoire shows under 200,000 clones, under 85% found once; its top ten account for about 4.5%. Findings of the study overall: Clonality (at baseline) was higher than in age-matched healthy donors and tracked circulating CD8+ T-cell counts.

The V call is TRBV7-3, the J call TRBJ1-2, with 11 bases identical to TRBD1. The TCR was taken from a human donor with chronic lymphocytic leukemia. The specimen comprised PBMCs, sampled after 24 months of ibrutinib treatment. This chain's CDR3 is CASSSDRGLDGYTF. CDR3 bases: TGTGCCAGCAGCTCGGACAGGGGGCTTGATGGCTACACCTTC.